These 10 T cell receptor beta chains came from one sample sequenced in a study of human T cells and chemical hapten exposure. Noted time point: patch test 2, 6 weeks after DPC sensitization. Regarding treatment: therapeutic diphenylcyclopropenone sensitization with weekly scalp DPC. TCRdb re-called the RACE reads through MiXCR, storing one row per CDR3 protein. The profile shows 85,000 to 95,000 distinct CDR3 sequences, 11% of them singletons. The sample consisted of whole blood, taken in connection with sensitization to the hapten diphenylcyclopropenone (DPC). The source of these receptors is a man aged 35-49 years with alopecia areata. Some clones in this sample may be carry-over from other donors' samples.

This clonotype has a handful of counts. The J gene is TRBJ2-1, the V gene TRBV14; 8 positions agree with TRBD2. The V and J ends lost 2 bases and 6 bases, in that order; junction bases with no gene match: 6. CDR1 SGHDN and CDR2 FVKESK come from the germline V gene. There are 15 residues in the CDR3. For the CDR3, the DNA is TGTGCCAGCAGCCAAAGGACTAGCTTTCGCAATGAGCAGTTCTTC. It is translated as CASSQRTSFRNEQFF.

In its sample, this clonotype was seen a few times. This sequence joins TRBV20-1 and TRBJ2-1; no reliable D call. V gave up 0 bases and J gave up 0 bases, with 12 bases separating them. The CDR3 length is 16 residues. Germline lookup yields CDR1 DFQATT and CDR2 SNEGSKA (reference sequence). The CDR3 loop is CSARDPLSASYNEQFF. The CDR3 DNA follows: TGCAGTGCTAGAGACCCCCTCAGCGCCTCCTACAATGAGCAGTTCTTC.

Many counts were recorded for this clonotype. The chain employs TRBV3-1 and TRBJ2-2, with TRBD2 matching 8 bases. The germline gives CDR1 LGHDT, CDR2 YNNKEL (reference sequence). The V segment lost 1 base and the J segment 7 bases; nucleotides outside the gene matches: 2. The CDR3 length is 14 residues. This CDR3 reads CASSQAGGNGELFF. The CDR3 nucleotides are TGTGCCAGCAGCCAAGCGGGGGGGAACGGGGAGCTGTTTTTT.

The V call is TRBV12-3 or TRBV12-4, the J call TRBJ2-7, with TRBD2 identical over 16 bases. Losses at the gene ends were 1 base for V and 6 bases for J; bases not matched to a gene: 6. CDR3 size: 17 residues. CDR3 sequence: CASSLEGLAGGPGEQYV. The DNA for the CDR3 is TGTGCCAGCAGTTTAGAGGGACTAGCGGGAGGGCCCGGCGAGCAGTACGTC.

This clonotype was seen many times. V is TRBV28 and J is TRBJ2-5, with 9 bases aligning to TRBD2. Germline CDR1 MDHEN, CDR2 SYDVKM. The CDR3 sequence is 14 residues long. The junction had 7 bases not matched to a gene; V was cut back by 6 bases and J by 5 bases. CDR3 residues: CASSPRREGETQYF. CDR3 DNA: TGTGCCAGCAGCCCTAGGCGGGAGGGTGAGACCCAGTACTTC.

This clonotype was seen a handful of times. The gene calls are TRBV19 and TRBJ2-6, with D unclear. The germline V gene has CDR1 LNHDA and CDR2 SQIVND (reference sequence). The CDR3 spans 15 residues. Trimming took off 7 bases at V and 0 bases at J, with 10 bases between the two ends. The CDR3 sequence: CASKSGRSGANVLTF. In DNA, the CDR3 is TGTGCCAGTAAGTCTGGGCGCTCTGGGGCCAACGTCCTGACTTTC.

In this sample, this clonotype turned up many times. This chain joins TRBV25-1 and TRBJ2-5; D might be TRBD2 (6 bases). The V end was cut by 3 bases, the J end by 2 bases, with 10 bases between. Germline assignment: CDR1 MGHDK and CDR2 SYGVNS. The CDR3 loop spans 14 amino acids. Here the CDR3 DNA reads TGTGCCAGCAGTGAGGGGGGATGGCAAGAGACCCAGTACTTC. Its protein product is CASSEGGWQETQYF.

This clonotype was seen at least ten times. The junction differs from germline at one of its ends, possibly a read error. The rearrangement joins TRBV24-1 to TRBJ1-6; TRBD1 aligns across 8 bases. The CDR3 covers 10 residues. Per the germline V gene, CDR1 is KGHDR and CDR2 is SFDVKD. This CDR3 is CATNRTGRSF. The CDR3 DNA sequence: TGTGCCACCAATCGGACAGGGAGAAGTTTT.

Within the sample, this clonotype is medium-sized. V usage is TRBV6-2 or TRBV6-3 and J usage is TRBJ1-5, with D hard to call. The CDR3 covers 14 residues. CDR1 MNHEY and CDR2 SVGEGT come from the germline V gene. V lost 5 bases and J 0 bases, leaving 8 bases between the germline ends. The CDR3: CASSRRDSNQPQHF. CDR3 DNA: TGTGCCAGCAGTCGGAGGGATAGCAATCAGCCCCAGCATTTT.

CDR3 protein: CASSYFGGDNEQFF. Here the CDR3 DNA reads TGTGCCAGCAGTTACTTCGGGGGAGACAATGAGCAGTTCTTC. This sequence joins TRBV6-5 and TRBJ2-1; tentatively, D is TRBD2 (6 bases). There are 14 residues in the CDR3. Looked up from germline, CDR1 is MNHEY and CDR2 is SVGAGI. Trimming cost V 1 base and J 5 bases, with 9 bases left between them.